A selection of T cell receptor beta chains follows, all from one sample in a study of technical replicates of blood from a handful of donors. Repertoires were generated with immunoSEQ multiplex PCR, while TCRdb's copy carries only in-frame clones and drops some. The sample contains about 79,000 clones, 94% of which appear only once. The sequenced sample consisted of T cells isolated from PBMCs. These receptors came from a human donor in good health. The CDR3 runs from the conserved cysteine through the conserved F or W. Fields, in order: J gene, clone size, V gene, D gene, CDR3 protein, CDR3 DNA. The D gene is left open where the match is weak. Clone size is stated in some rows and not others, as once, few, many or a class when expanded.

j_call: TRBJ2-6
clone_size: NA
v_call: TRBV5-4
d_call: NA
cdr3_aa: CASSWRESGANVLTF
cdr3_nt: TGTGCCAGCAGCTGGAGGGAGTCTGGGGCCAACGTCCTGACTTTC

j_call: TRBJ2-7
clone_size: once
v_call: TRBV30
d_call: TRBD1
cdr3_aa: CAWSLGQGSDEQYF
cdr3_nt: TGTGCCTGGAGCTTAGGACAGGGGAGCGACGAGCAGTACTTC

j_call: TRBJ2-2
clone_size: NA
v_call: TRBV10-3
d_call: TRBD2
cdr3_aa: CAIRLAGFGELFF
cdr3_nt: TGTGCCATCAGACTAGCGGGGTTCGGGGAGCTGTTTTTT

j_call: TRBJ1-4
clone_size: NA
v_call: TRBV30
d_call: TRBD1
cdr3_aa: CAWSVQGGEEKLFF
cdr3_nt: TGTGCCTGGAGTGTACAAGGGGGCGAGGAAAAACTGTTTTTT

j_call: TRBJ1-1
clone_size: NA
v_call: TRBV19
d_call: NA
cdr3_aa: CASSIDLSISLMNTEAFF
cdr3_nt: TGTGCCAGTAGTATTGACTTGTCCATTTCTCTTATGAACACTGAAGCTTTCTTT

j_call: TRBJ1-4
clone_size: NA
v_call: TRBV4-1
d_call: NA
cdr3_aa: CASSPHKPTNEKLFF
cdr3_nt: TGCGCCAGCAGCCCCCATAAGCCCACTAATGAAAAACTGTTTTTT

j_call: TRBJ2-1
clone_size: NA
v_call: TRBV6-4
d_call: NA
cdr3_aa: CASSADPGREQFF
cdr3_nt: TGTGCCAGCAGTGCGGACCCAGGGCGTGAGCAGTTCTTC

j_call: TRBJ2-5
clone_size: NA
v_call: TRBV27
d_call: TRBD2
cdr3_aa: CASSLSGGGQETQYF
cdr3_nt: TGTGCCAGCAGTTTATCTGGCGGGGGACAAGAGACCCAGTACTTC

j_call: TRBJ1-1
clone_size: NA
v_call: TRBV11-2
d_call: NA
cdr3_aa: CASSFSGDVNTEAFF
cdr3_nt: TGTGCCAGCAGCTTCTCAGGGGACGTGAACACTGAAGCTTTCTTT

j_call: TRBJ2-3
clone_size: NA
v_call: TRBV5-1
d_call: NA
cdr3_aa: CASSYSGALTDTQYF
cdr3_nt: TGCGCCAGCAGCTATAGCGGAGCTCTCACAGATACGCAGTATTTT

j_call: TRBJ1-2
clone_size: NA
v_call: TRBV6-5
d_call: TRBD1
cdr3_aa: CASSLRGPLNGYTF
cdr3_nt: TGTGCCAGCAGCCTCAGGGGGCCTTTAAATGGCTACACCTTC

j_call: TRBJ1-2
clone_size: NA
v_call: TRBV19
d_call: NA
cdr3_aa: CASSPTGTALNYGYTF
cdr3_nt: TGTGCCAGTAGTCCAACAGGGACGGCACTTAACTATGGCTACACCTTC

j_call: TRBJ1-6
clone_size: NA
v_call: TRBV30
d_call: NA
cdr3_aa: CAWTLFGGSSYNSPLHF
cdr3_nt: TGTGCCTGGACCCTATTTGGGGGCTCGTCCTATAATTCACCCCTCCACTTT

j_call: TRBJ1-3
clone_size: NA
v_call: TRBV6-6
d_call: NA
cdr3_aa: CATQPQGSGNTIYF
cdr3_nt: TGTGCCACCCAACCTCAGGGTTCCGGAAACACCATATATTTT

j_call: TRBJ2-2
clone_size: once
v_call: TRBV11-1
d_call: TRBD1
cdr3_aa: CASSWDRGTGELFF
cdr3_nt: TGTGCCAGCAGCTGGGACAGGGGCACCGGGGAGCTGTTTTTT

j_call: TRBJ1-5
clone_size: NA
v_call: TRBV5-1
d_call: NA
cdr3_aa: CASSLGQGPHQPQHF
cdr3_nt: TGCGCCAGCAGCTTGGGGCAGGGGCCTCATCAGCCCCAGCATTTT

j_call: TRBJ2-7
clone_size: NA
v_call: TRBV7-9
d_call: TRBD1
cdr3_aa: CASSARGQYEQYF
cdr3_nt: TGTGCCAGCAGCGCCCGGGGACAGTACGAGCAGTACTTC

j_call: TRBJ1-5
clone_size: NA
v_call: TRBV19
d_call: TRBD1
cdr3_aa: CASSIQGGQPQHF
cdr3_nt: TGTGCCAGTAGTATACAGGGGGGTCAGCCCCAGCATTTT

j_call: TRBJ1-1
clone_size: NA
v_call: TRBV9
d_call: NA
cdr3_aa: CASSVEQGVNTEAFF
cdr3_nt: TGTGCCAGCAGCGTAGAACAGGGAGTGAACACTGAAGCTTTCTTT

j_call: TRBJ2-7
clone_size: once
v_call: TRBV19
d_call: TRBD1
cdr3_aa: CASSITGVVYEQYF
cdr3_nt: TGTGCCAGTAGTATAACAGGGGTTGTCTACGAGCAGTACTTC

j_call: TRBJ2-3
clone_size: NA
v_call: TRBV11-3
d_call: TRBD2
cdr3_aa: CASSPRAGSSDTQYF
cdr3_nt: TGTGCCAGCAGCCCACGAGCGGGGTCCTCAGATACGCAGTATTTT

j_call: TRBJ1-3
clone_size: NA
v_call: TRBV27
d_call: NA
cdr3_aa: CASSLYGGSGNTIYF
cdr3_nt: TGTGCCAGCAGTTTATACGGAGGCTCTGGAAACACCATATATTTT

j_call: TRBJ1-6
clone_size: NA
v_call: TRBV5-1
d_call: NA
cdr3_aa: CASSLVGVSGDSPLHF
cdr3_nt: TGCGCCAGCAGCTTGGTCGGGGTTAGTGGGGATTCACCCCTCCACTTT

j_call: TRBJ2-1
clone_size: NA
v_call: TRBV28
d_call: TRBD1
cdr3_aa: CASSLQGASYNEQFF
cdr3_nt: TGTGCCAGCAGTCTCCAGGGGGCCTCCTACAATGAGCAGTTCTTC

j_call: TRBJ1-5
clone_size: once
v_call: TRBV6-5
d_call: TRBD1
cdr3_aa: CASSPIGQGNQPQHF
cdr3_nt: TGTGCCAGCAGCCCGATTGGACAGGGCAATCAGCCCCAGCATTTT

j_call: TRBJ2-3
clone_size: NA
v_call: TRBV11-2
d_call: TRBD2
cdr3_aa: CASSYQREGDTQYF
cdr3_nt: TGTGCCAGCAGCTACCAGAGGGAGGGAGATACGCAGTATTTT

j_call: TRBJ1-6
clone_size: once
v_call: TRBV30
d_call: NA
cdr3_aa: CALQTDSPLHF
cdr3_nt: TGTGCCTTACAGACCGACTCACCCCTCCACTTT